The next 16 T cell receptor beta chains were all read from a single sample in a study of blood T cells in healthy people across ages. Together with a sample-barcoded 5' primer, a J-beta primer mix was included in a second PCR lasting about 6 to 11 cycles. TCRdb reanalysed the 5' RACE reads using MiXCR and keeps one entry per CDR3 protein. The sample carries 1.5 million to 2 million distinct CDR3 sequences, 28% recorded once. Sequenced sample: blood. The receptors originated from a woman aged 25 to 39 in good health.

This rearrangement joins TRBV19 to TRBJ2-2; 7 positions match TRBD1. The germline V gene has CDR1 LNHDA and CDR2 SQIVND (reference sequence). Unmatched junction bases numbered 4, after V lost 3 bases and J lost 6 bases. This CDR3 is built from 14 residues. For the CDR3, the DNA is TGTGCCAGTAGTATTGACAGGGTGGCCGGGGAGCTGTTTTTT. It encodes CASSIDRVAGELFF. The whole variable domain, filled in from reference TRBV19 and TRBJ2-2, reads DGGITQSPKYLFRKEGQNVTLSCEQNLNHDAMYWYRQDPGQGLRLIYYSQIVNDFQKGDIAEGYSVSREKKESFPLTVTSAQKNPTAFYLCASSIDRVAGELFFGEGSRLTVL.

This clonotype was counted many times. V and J are TRBV5-1 and TRBJ2-7; 7 bases match TRBD1. CDR1 SGHRS and CDR2 YFSETQ come from the germline V gene. There are 14 residues in the CDR3. V was clipped by 0 bases and J by 2 bases; unmatched bases: 2. The CDR3 sequence is CASSLAGTAYEQYF. CDR3 bases: TGCGCCAGCAGCTTGGCCGGGACAGCCTACGAGCAGTACTTC.

This clonotype was observed a few times. The rearrangement uses TRBV20-1 and TRBJ1-2, with 9 bases fitting TRBD1. The V gene end was trimmed by 5 bases and the J gene end by 6 bases; junction bases not matched to a gene: 4. CDR1 and CDR2 from the germline V gene are DFQATT and SNEGSKA (reference sequence). This CDR3 is built from 12 residues. In nucleotides, the CDR3 is TGCAGTGCTGCAGGGACAGGGAATGGCTACACCTTC. Translation gives CSAAGTGNGYTF.

As regards this clonotype: One end of the junction fails to match germline, which may point to a read error. This rearrangement joins TRBV7-6 to TRBJ2-4, with 10 bases aligning to TRBD1. The CDR3 has 17 amino acids. The germline CDR1 and CDR2 sequences are SGHVS and FNYEAQ. DNA for the CDR3: TGTGCCAGCGGCTTAGGAGGTTGGGACAGGGGTGTTGAAGAGCAGTACTTC. This gives the protein CASGLGGWDRGVEEQYF.

This clonotype was counted many times. DNA of the CDR3: TGTGCCAGCAGTTACTCGATGACCAGGGGGACAGATACGCAGTATTTT. Amino acids: CASSYSMTRGTDTQYF. The rearrangement links TRBV6-6 to TRBJ2-3; 7 positions match TRBD1. Germline V gene sequence: CDR1 MNHNY, CDR2 SVGAGI (reference sequence). V gave up 0 bases and J gave up 3 bases; unmatched junction bases: 6. This CDR3 is 16 amino acids long.

A few counts support this clonotype. V is TRBV20-1 and J is TRBJ2-3; a possible D gene is TRBD2 (6 bases). Germline assignment: CDR1 DFQATT and CDR2 SNEGSKA (reference sequence). The V end lost 6 bases, the J end lost 3 bases, and 16 bases lay between the germline ends. The CDR3 covers 14 residues. The CDR3 DNA reads TGCAGTGCCCTGACTAGTGGGATTACAGATACGCAGTATTTT. Translating it yields CSALTSGITDTQYF.

Comments on this clonotype: This may be a read error: a much more frequent sequence differs by one nucleotide. The chain links TRBV15 to TRBJ2-7; D is perhaps TRBD2 (5 bases). Per the germline V gene, CDR1 is LNHNV and CDR2 is YYDKDF (reference sequence). The CDR3 runs to 17 residues. Here the CDR3 reads CAASRDSGGSNSYEQYF. As DNA, the CDR3 is TGTGCCGCCAGCAGAGATTCTGGCGGGTCCAACTCCTACGAGCAGTACTTC.

This chain uses TRBV18 with TRBJ1-1; the D is unclear. The length of the CDR3 is 15 residues. The V end was cut by 4 bases, the J end by 4 bases, with 16 bases between. The germline CDR1 and CDR2 sequences are KGHSH and LQKENI. CDR3 in DNA: TGTGCCAGCTCACGGGATCAATCCGGCATCACTGAAGCTTTCTTT. It encodes CASSRDQSGITEAFF.

This clonotype was counted only a few times. The chain is built from TRBV7-8 and TRBJ2-1; no clear D gene. The V end was cut by 6 bases, the J end by 0 bases, with 9 bases between. This CDR3 comprises 14 residues. Germline assignment: CDR1 SGHVS and CDR2 FQNEAQ. The DNA for the CDR3 is TGTGCCAGCAGTGGACGCCTCTCCTACAATGAGCAGTTCTTC. Translated: CASSGRLSYNEQFF.

This clonotype has a handful of counts. The chain is built from TRBV7-9 and TRBJ1-1, with TRBD1 matching 8 bases. Germline values: CDR1 SEHNR, CDR2 FQNEAQ (reference sequence). V lost 5 bases and J lost 3; bases outside the gene matches: 5. The CDR3 loop spans 14 amino acids. Here the CDR3 DNA reads TGTGCCAGCAGCAAGACAGGGGCCGACACTGAAGCTTTCTTT. It yields the protein CASSKTGADTEAFF.

This clonotype turned up a few times. This chain joins TRBV28 and TRBJ2-1; 7 bases map to TRBD1. Germline loops: CDR1 MDHEN, CDR2 SYDVKM. The CDR3 runs to 15 residues. Trimming took 5 bases from V and 7 from J; bases not matched to a gene: 11. This chain's CDR3 is CASSSWTGITNEQFF. Here the CDR3 DNA reads TGTGCCAGCAGTAGTTGGACAGGCATTACAAATGAGCAGTTCTTC.

This clonotype was seen ten or more times. This chain uses TRBV10-3 with TRBJ2-5; D possibly corresponds to TRBD1 (6 bases). The CDR3 sequence is 15 residues long. Germline V gene data show CDR1 as ENHRY and CDR2 as SYGVKD. V was shortened by 3 bases and J by 4 bases, with 15 bases between the two germline ends. Here the CDR3 reads CAISDQGRVGETQYF. The CDR3 coding sequence is TGTGCCATCAGTGATCAGGGGCGGGTAGGAGAGACCCAGTACTTC.

The V gene is TRBV6-2 or TRBV6-3, the J gene TRBJ1-1; tentatively, D is TRBD1 (5 bases). This CDR3 is built from 18 residues. The V end lost 0 bases, the J end lost 3 bases, and 20 bases lay between the germline ends. The germline V gene encodes CDR1 MNHEY and CDR2 SVGEGT. Here the CDR3 DNA reads TGTGCCAGCAGTTACTCAGGACGGCAGGGCATAACGGACACTGAAGCTTTCTTT. Translated, it gives CASSYSGRQGITDTEAFF.

This clonotype turned up a few times. This chain joins TRBV3-1 and TRBJ2-1; tentatively, D is TRBD1 (7 bases). V shed 2 bases and J shed 13 bases, with 21 bases lying between them. The germline CDR1 and CDR2 sequences are LGHDT and YNNKEL (reference sequence). This CDR3 contains 15 residues. The CDR3 spells CASSQTRGQSLRQFF. CDR3 nucleotides: TGTGCCAGCAGCCAAACGCGGGGACAGTCCCTTCGACAGTTCTTC.

This clonotype was seen only a few times. This sequence joins TRBV2 and TRBJ2-1, with 8 bases that match TRBD1. The CDR3 runs 15 residues. The V and J ends lost 6 bases and 5 bases, in that order; junction bases with no gene match: 9. Looked up from germline, CDR1 is SNHLY and CDR2 is FYNNEI. In nucleotides, the CDR3 is TGTGCCAGCAGAGTAGACAGGGGTCGACACAATGAGCAGTTCTTC. This gives the protein CASRVDRGRHNEQFF.

This clonotype was counted between two and nine times. The chain links TRBV29-1 to TRBJ1-1; D gene ambiguous. Germline-derived CDR1 and CDR2 are SQVTM and ANQGSEA. Trimming cost V 4 bases and J 6 bases, with 15 bases left between them. This CDR3 has 13 amino acids. CDR3 sequence (DNA): TGCAGCGTTGTCAGGCGGGGAGAGGCTGAAGCTTTCTTT. Encoded protein: CSVVRRGEAEAFF.